These 12 T cell receptor beta chains share one sample of origin, sequenced in a study of T cell responses to AZD1222 COVID-19 vaccine. The table came from immunoSEQ multiplex PCR; TCRdb's copy has only in-frame clones and leaves some out. The table shows about 130,000 clones, with about 90% occurring only once. The material sequenced was peripheral blood, taken on day 0 of AZD1222 vaccination. The receptors originated from an adult in good health.

This chain joins TRBV18 and TRBJ2-3; 9 positions agree with TRBD2. Germline V gene lookup returns CDR1 KGHSH and CDR2 LQKENI. With 6 bases clipped from V and 5 bases from J, the junction kept 12 bases outside the gene matches. The CDR3 covers 16 residues. CDR3 residues: CASSPRLAGSGDTQYF. The CDR3, as DNA: TGTGCCAGCTCCCCGAGGCTAGCGGGGTCGGGAGATACGCAGTATTTT.

The chain couples TRBV6-5 to TRBJ1-1; D gene unclear. CDR1 is MNHEY, CDR2 SVGAGI, per germline. This CDR3 comprises 12 residues. Trimming left V 11 bases short and J 3 bases short, with 13 bases between. The CDR3 here is CAALDPYTEAFF. In DNA, the CDR3 is TGTGCCGCCTTAGACCCGTACACTGAAGCTTTCTTT.

This chain links TRBV11-2 with TRBJ2-7, with D unclear. The germline CDR1 and CDR2 sequences are SGHAT and FQNNGV. CDR3 length: 12 amino acids. Trimming removed 5 bases at V and 5 bases at J, with 10 bases between. CDR3 sequence (DNA): TGTGCCAGCAGCCATCCACGTCACGAGCAGTACTTC. It specifies CASSHPRHEQYF.

The V call is TRBV29-1, the J call TRBJ1-1; D is unresolved. The CDR3 length is 13 residues. Germline CDR1 is SQVTM and CDR2 is ANQGSEA. Between the trimmed V and J ends, which lost 5 bases and 4 bases, there was a span of 14 bases. The CDR3 bases are TGCAGCGTTCCTGAAACGAGGTCCACTGAAGCTTTCTTT. It is translated as CSVPETRSTEAFF.

The chain carries TRBV5-4 and TRBJ2-7; 10 bases agree with TRBD1. Per the germline V gene, CDR1 is SGHNT and CDR2 is YYREEE (reference sequence). Trimming took 3 bases from V and 4 from J; bases not matched to a gene: 7. This CDR3 is 15 amino acids long. The CDR3 coding sequence is TGTGCCAGCAGCTGGGGGCCGGGACAGGGGTACGAGCAGTACTTC. Protein: CASSWGPGQGYEQYF.

The CDR3 DNA reads as TGTGCCAGCAGTTACTCGAAGACGACCCAGTACTTC. Translating gives CASSYSKTTQYF. The chain recombines TRBV6-2 or TRBV6-3 with TRBJ2-5, with D uncertain. The V gene's germline CDR1 is MNHEY and CDR2 SVGEGT. V lost 0 bases and J 7 bases, leaving 6 bases between the germline ends. The CDR3 is made up of 12 amino acids.

V and J are TRBV6-5 and TRBJ2-2; D is unclear. This CDR3 spans 15 amino acids. V was trimmed by 7 bases and J by 0 bases, leaving 12 bases between them. Germline V gives CDR1 MNHEY, CDR2 SVGAGI. CDR3 region: CASTYSRTNTGELFF. In nucleotides, the CDR3 is TGTGCCAGCACCTATAGCAGAACGAACACCGGGGAGCTGTTTTTT.

The chain uses TRBV11-2 and TRBJ2-1; D gene ambiguous. Germline values: CDR1 SGHAT, CDR2 FQNNGV. The CDR3 has 12 residues. V lost 1 base, J lost 10 bases, and 8 bases lay in between. As DNA, the CDR3 is TGTGCCAGCAGCTTAGGACCGAACGAGCAGTTCTTC. As protein: CASSLGPNEQFF. The full variable domain, with the rest looked up from reference TRBV11-2 and TRBJ2-1, is EAGVAQSPRYKIIEKRQSVAFWCNPISGHATLYWYQQILGQGPKLLIQFQNNGVVDDSQLPKDRFSAERLKGVDSTLKIQPAKLEDSAVYLCASSLGPNEQFFGPGTRLTVL.

In this sample, this clone turned up once. The chain employs TRBV7-9 and TRBJ1-1; D unclear. V was pared by 5 bases and J by 1 base, with 11 bases between. The V gene's germline CDR1 is SEHNR and CDR2 FQNEAQ (reference sequence). This CDR3 comprises 14 residues. CDR3 DNA sequence: TGTGCCAGCAGCGCGAACCTGAGGAACACTGAAGCTTTCTTT. Translating gives CASSANLRNTEAFF.

The J gene is TRBJ2-2, the V gene TRBV7-2; no reliable D call. Trimming cost V 6 bases and J 7 bases, with 9 bases left between them. This CDR3 region has 12 residues. Per germline, CDR1 SGHTA and CDR2 FQGNSA. The CDR3 is CASSLNVGELFF. The DNA for the CDR3 is TGTGCCAGCAGTTTAAATGTCGGGGAGCTGTTTTTT.

The chain is built from TRBV5-6 and TRBJ1-5; no reliable D call. The V and J ends lost 0 bases and 2 bases respectively, with 9 bases between them. CDR3 length: 15 residues. Per the germline V gene, CDR1 is SGHDT and CDR2 is YYEEEE. CDR3 in amino acids: CASSLAGFGNQPQHF. The CDR3 coding sequence is TGTGCCAGCAGCTTGGCGGGGTTTGGCAATCAGCCCCAGCATTTT.

The V gene is TRBV20-1, the J gene TRBJ2-2; no clear D. With 5 bases removed from V and 8 bases from J, the gap between germline ends came to 9 bases. Germline-derived CDR1 and CDR2 are DFQATT and SNEGSKA (reference sequence). CDR3 length: 11 residues. The CDR3 nucleotides are TGCAGTGCTGTCGCCAGTGGGGAGCTGTTTTTT. Amino acid sequence: CSAVASGELFF.